The clone carrying this T cell receptor beta chain was seen a few times. Its antigen is currently unknown. For Graves' hyperthyroidism to be stable, ophthalmopathy could not progress within 18 months. The diagnoses drew upon clinical symptoms, serum thyroxine and TRAb, thyroid ultrasound and orbital computed tomography. The data belong to a study of T cells in Graves' hyperthyroidism and ophthalmopathy. Study conclusions and caveats: Ophthalmopathy cases were set apart from stable hyperthyroidism by a 13 V-J model. Most clonotypes that expanded in the thyroid above 0.001 also showed up in blood.

The investigators amplified TCR beta CDR3 regions from RNA transcripts. In the first-round RT-PCR of the TCR CDR3, the HTBI primer set was used. Each CDR3 protein gets one entry after TCRdb re-called the multiplex PCR reads with MiXCR. The sample records fewer than 750,000 distinct CDR3 sequences, roughly 46% being singletons. Between the trimmed V and J ends, which lost 5 bases and 5 bases, there was a span of 15 bases. Germline CDR1 reads SGHVS; CDR2 reads FQNEAQ. This CDR3 comprises 15 residues. The chain combines TRBV7-8 with TRBJ1-4; D is ambiguous. The receptor's source is a woman younger than 35 with Graves' hyperthyroidism. The sequenced material came from peripheral blood or thyroid tissue (not recorded which). This chain's CDR3 is CASSPTARENEKLFF. The CDR3 coding sequence is TGTGCCAGCAGCCCTACCGCTAGGGAAAATGAAAAACTGTTTTTT.